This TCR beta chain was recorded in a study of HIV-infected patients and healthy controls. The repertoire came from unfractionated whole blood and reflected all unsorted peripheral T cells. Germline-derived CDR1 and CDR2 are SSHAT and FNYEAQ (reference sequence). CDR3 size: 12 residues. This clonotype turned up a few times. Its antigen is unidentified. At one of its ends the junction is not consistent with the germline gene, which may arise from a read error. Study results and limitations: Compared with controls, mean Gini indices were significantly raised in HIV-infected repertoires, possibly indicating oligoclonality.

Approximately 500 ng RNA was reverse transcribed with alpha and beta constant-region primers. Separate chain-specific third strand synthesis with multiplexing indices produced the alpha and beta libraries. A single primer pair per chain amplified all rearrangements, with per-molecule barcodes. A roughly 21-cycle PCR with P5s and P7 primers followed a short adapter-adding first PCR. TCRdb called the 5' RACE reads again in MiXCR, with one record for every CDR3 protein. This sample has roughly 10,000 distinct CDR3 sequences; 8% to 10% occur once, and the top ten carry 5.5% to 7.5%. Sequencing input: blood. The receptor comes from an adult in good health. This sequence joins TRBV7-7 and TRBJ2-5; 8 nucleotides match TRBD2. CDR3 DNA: TGTGCTAGCAGTGCGGGAGGAGAGACCCAGTACTTC. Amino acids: CASSAGGETQYF.